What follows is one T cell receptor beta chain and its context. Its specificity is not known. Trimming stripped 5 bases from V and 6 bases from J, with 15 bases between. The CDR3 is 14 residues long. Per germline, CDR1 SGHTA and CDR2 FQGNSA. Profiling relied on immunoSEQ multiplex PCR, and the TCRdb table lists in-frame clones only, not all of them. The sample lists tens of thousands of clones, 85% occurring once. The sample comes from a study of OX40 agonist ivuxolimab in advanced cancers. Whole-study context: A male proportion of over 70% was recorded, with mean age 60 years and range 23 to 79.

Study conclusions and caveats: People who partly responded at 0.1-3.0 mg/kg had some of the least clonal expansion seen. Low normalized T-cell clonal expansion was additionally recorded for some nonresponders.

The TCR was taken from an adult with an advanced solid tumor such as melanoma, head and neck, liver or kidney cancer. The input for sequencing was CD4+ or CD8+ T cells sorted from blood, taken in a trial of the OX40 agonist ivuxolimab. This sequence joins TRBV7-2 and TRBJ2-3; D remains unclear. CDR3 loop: CASSPVGGSDTQYF. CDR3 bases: TGTGCCAGCAGCCCCGTCGGCGGTTCGGATACGCAGTATTTT.